This T cell receptor beta chain was sequenced for a study of regulatory T cells in long-lasting Graves disease. This CDR3 spans 16 amino acids. Germline V gives CDR1 SGHRS, CDR2 YFSETQ. V lost 0 bases and J 5 bases, leaving 17 bases between the germline ends. Noted time point: newly diagnosed GD, antithyroid drugs for less than 3 months. PBMC RNA served as the TCR library source. Each of the patients was recruited from an endocrinology department situated in Xi'an, China. In its sample, this clonotype was seen many times. The TCR beta library used iRepertoire HTBI primers with Arm-PCR amplification of CDR3. In the authors' methods: Samples jointly harbored 60 or so TRBV and over 11 TRBJ segments. TCRdb passed the multiplex PCR reads through MiXCR, listing each CDR3 protein once. These V and J calls originate from TCRdb's pipeline instead of the authors' own analysis. The sample lists a few hundred thousand distinct CDR3 sequences, around 17% seen once, with 25% to 30% in the top ten.

These records were also assigned to another study, of T cells in Graves' hyperthyroidism and ophthalmopathy. This second study notes: First-round RT-PCR with HTBI primers amplified the TCR CDR3 region. Stable hyperthyroidism was separated from ophthalmopathy by a model based on 13 V-J features.

The chain couples TRBV5-1 to TRBJ1-1, with D unresolved. The specimen was peripheral blood mononuclear cells (PBMCs), collected at new diagnosis, from a patient treated with antithyroid drugs. This clonotype was sampled from a man aged 35-49 years with Graves disease. The DNA of the CDR3 is TGCGCCAGCAGCTTGGGCACGTGGGCCGGAGAAACTGAAGCTTTCTTT. It codes for CASSLGTWAGETEAFF.